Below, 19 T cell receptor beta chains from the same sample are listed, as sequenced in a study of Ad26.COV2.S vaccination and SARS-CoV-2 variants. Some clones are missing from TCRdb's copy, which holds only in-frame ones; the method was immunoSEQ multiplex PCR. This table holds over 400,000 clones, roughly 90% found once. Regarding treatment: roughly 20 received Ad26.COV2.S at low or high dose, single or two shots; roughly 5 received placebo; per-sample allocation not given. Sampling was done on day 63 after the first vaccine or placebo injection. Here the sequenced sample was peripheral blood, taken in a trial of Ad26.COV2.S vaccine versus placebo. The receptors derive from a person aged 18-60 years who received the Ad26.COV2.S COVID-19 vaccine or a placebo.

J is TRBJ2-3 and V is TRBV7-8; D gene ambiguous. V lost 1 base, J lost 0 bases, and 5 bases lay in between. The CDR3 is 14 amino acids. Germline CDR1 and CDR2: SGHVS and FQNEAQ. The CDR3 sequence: CASSLVVSTDTQYF. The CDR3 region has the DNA TGTGCCAGCAGCTTAGTGGTTAGCACAGATACGCAGTATTTT.

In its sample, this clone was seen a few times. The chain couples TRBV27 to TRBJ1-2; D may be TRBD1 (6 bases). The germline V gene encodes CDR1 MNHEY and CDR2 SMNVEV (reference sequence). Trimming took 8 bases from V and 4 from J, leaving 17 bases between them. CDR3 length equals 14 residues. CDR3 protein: CASRDRDIGYGYTF. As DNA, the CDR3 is TGTGCCAGCCGAGACCGGGACATAGGCTATGGCTACACCTTC.

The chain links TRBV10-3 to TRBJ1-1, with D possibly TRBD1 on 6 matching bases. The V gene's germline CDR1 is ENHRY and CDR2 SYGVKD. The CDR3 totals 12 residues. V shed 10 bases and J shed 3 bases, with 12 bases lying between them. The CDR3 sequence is CATQGLDTEAFF. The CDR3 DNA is TGTGCCACACAGGGTTTGGACACTGAAGCTTTCTTT.

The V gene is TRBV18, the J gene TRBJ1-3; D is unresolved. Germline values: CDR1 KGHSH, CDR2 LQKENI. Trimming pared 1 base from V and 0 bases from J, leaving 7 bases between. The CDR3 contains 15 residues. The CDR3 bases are TGTGCCAGCTCACCACAGTCAGACTCTGGAAACACCATATATTTT. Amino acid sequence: CASSPQSDSGNTIYF.

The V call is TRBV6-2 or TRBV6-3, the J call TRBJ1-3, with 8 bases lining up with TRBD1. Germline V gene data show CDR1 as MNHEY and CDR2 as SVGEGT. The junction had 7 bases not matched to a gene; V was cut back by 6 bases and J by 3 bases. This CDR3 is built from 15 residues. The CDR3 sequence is CASSATGGDGNTIYF. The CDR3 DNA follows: TGTGCCAGCAGCGCAACAGGGGGAGATGGAAACACCATATATTTT.

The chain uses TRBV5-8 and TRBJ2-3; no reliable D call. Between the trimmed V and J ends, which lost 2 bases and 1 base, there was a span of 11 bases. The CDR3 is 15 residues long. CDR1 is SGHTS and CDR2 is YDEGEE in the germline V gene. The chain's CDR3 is CASSLQRRGTDTQYF. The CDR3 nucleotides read TGTGCCAGCAGCTTACAACGTCGGGGCACAGATACGCAGTATTTT. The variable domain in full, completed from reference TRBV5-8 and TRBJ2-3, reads EAGVTQSPTHLIKTRGQQATLRCSPISGHTSVYWYQQALGLGLQFLLWYDEGEERNRGNFPPRFSGRQFPNYSSELNVNALELEDSALYLCASSLQRRGTDTQYFGPGTRLTVL.

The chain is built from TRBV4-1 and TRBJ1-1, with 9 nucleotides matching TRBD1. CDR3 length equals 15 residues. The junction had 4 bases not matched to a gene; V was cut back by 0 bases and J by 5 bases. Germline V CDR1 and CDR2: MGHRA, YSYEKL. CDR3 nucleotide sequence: TGCGCCAGCAGCCAAGAGGACAGGGGAAGAACTGAAGCTTTCTTT. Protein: CASSQEDRGRTEAFF.

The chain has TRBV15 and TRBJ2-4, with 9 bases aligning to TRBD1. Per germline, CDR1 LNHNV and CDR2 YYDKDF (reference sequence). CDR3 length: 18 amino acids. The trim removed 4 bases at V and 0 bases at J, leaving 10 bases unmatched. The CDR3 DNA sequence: TGTGCCACCAGCACCCGGGACAGGGCGTCCGTAGCCAAAAACATTCAGTACTTC. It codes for CATSTRDRASVAKNIQYF.

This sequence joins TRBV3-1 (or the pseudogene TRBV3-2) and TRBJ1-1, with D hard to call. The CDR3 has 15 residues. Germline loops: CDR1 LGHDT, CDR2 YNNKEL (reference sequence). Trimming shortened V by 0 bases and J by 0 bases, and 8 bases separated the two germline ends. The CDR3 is CASSQDEGMNTEAFF. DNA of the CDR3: TGTGCCAGCAGCCAAGATGAGGGTATGAACACTGAAGCTTTCTTT.

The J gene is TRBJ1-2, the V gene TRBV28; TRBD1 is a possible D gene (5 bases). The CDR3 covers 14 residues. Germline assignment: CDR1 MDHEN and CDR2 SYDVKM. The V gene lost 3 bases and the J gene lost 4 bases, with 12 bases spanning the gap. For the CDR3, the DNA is TGTGCCAGCAGTTTTCACAGGAATAGCTATGGCTACACCTTC. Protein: CASSFHRNSYGYTF.

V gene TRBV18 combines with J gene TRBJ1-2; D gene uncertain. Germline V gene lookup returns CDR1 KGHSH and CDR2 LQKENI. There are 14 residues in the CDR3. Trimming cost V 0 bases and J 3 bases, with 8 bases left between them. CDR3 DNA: TGTGCCAGCTCACCACCGAGGTATCACTATGGCTACACCTTC. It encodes CASSPPRYHYGYTF.

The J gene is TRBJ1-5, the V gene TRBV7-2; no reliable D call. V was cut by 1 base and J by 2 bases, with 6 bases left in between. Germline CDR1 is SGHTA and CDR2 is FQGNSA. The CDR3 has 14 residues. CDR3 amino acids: CASSLDGRNQPQHF. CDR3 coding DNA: TGTGCCAGCAGCTTAGACGGTCGCAATCAGCCCCAGCATTTT.

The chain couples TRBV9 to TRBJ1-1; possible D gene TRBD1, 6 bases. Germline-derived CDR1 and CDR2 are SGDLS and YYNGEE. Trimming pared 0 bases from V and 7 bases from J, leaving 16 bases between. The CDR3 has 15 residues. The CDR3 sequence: CASSVDDGGAYEAFF. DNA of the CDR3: TGTGCCAGCAGCGTAGACGATGGGGGGGCTTATGAAGCTTTCTTT.

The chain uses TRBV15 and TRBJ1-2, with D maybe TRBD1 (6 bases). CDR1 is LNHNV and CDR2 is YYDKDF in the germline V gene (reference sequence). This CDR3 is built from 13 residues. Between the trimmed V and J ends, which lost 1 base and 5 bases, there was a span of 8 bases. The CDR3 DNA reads TGTGCCACCAGCAGAGGCAGGGGATATGGCTACACCTTC. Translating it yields CATSRGRGYGYTF.

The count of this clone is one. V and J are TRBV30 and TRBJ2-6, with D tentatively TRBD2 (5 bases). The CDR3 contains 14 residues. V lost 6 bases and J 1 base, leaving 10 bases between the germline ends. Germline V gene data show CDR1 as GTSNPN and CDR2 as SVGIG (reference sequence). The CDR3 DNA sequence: TGTGCCTGCATGGACTTATCTGGGGCCAACGTCCTGACTTTC. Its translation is CACMDLSGANVLTF.

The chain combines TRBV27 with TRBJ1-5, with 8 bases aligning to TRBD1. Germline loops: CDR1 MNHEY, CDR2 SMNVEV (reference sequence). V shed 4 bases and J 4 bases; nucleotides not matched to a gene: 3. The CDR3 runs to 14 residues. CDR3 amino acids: CASSSGQGNQPQHF. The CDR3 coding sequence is TGTGCCAGCAGTTCCGGACAGGGTAATCAGCCCCAGCATTTT.

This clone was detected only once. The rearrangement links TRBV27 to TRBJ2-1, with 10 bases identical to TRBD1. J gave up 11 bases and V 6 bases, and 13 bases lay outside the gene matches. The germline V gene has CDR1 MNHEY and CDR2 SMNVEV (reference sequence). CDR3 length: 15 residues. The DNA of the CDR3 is TGTGCCAGCAGAAGCCGGGACAGGGGAGTACCAAAGCAGTTCTTC. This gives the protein CASRSRDRGVPKQFF.

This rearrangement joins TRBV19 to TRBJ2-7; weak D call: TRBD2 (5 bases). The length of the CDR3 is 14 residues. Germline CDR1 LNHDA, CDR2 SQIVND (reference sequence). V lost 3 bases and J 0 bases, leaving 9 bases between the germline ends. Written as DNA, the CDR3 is TGTGCCAGTAGTATCTTCGGGGACTCCTACGAGCAGTACTTC. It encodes CASSIFGDSYEQYF.

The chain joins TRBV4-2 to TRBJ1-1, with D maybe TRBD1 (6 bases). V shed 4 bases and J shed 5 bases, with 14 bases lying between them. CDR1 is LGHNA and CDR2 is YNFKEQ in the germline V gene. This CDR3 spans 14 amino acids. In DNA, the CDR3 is TGTGCCAGCAGCCCCCCAGGGGCTTGGACTGAAGCTTTCTTT. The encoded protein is CASSPPGAWTEAFF.